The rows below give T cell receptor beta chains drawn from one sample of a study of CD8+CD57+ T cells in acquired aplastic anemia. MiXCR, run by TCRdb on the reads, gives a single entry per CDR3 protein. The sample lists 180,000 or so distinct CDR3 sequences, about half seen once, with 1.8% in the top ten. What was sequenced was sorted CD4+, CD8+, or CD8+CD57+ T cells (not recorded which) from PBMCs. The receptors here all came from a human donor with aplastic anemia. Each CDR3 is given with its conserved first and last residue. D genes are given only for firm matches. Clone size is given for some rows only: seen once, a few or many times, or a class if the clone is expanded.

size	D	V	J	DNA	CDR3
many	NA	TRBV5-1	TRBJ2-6	TGCGCCAGCAGCTTGGTTACGGGACCTGGGGCCAACGTCCTGACTTTC	CASSLVTGPGANVLTF
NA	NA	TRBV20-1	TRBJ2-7	TGCAGTGCTAGAGATGGGGACTCCTTTTTCGAGGAGCAGTACTTC	CSARDGDSFFEEQYF
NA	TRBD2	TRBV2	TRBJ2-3	TGTGCCAGCAGCCCTGGCGGGAGGGATACGCAGTATTTT	CASSPGGRDTQYF
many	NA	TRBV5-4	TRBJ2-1	TGTGCCAGCAGCTTGGGGAGGGGGATTTACAATGAGCAGTTCTTC	CASSLGRGIYNEQFF
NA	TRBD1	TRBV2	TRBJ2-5	TGTGCCAGCATGAGGACAGGGGGCTGGGAGACCCAGTACTTC	CASMRTGGWETQYF
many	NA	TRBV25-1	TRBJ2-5	TGTGCCAGCAGTGAACCTAGTCTTCCCAGGGACCATACTATGGAGACCCAGTACTTC	CASSEPSLPRDHTMETQYF
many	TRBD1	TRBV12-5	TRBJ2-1	TGTGCTAGTGGTGCATCAGGGGGTTGGTACAATGAGCAGTTCTTC	CASGASGGWYNEQFF
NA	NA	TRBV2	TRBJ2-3	TGTGCCAGCGGGGTAGATACGCAGTATTTT	CASGVDTQYF
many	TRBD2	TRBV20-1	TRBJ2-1	TGCAGTGCTAGATACATGGCTAGCGGGGGCGGGTTCTTC	CSARYMASGGGFF
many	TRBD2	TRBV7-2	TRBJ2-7	TGTGCCAGCAGCCTACGGCTAGCGGGAGTTTCGCCCTACGAGCAGTACTTC	CASSLRLAGVSPYEQYF
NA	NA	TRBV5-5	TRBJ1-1	TGTGCCAGCAGCTTTACAGGGATGGGCACTGAAGCTTTCTTT	CASSFTGMGTEAFF
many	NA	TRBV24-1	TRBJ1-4	TGTGCCACCAGTGATTCAACCTGGACCGATGGGGAAAAACTGTTTTTT	CATSDSTWTDGEKLFF
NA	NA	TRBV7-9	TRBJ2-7	TGTGCCAGCAGCTTAGCGCGGGGAAACTCCTACGAGCAGTACTTC	CASSLARGNSYEQYF
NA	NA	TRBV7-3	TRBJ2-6	TGTGCCAGCAGCCACACCCTAGGGAGGACTGGGGCCAACGTCCTGACTTTC	CASSHTLGRTGANVLTF
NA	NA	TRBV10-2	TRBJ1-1	TGCGCCAGCAGTGACAGGCGGAACACTGAAGCTTTCTTT	CASSDRRNTEAFF
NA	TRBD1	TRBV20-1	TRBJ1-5	TGCAGTGCTATGGTAGGGGACAGACATAGCAATCAGCCCCAGCATTTT	CSAMVGDRHSNQPQHF
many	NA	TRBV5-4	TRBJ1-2	TGTGCCAGCAGCGGCCTTGGGGGGGGGTATGGCTACACCTTC	CASSGLGGGYGYTF
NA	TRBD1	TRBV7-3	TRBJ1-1	TGTGCCAGCAGCACCTCAGGGGGGGAGACTGAAGCTTTCTTT	CASSTSGGETEAFF
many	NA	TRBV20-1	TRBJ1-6	TGCAGTGCTAGAGATCAAAGGAGCTCCTATAATTCACCCCTCCACTTT	CSARDQRSSYNSPLHF